These 5 T cell receptor beta chains share one sample of origin, sequenced in a study of OX40 agonist ivuxolimab in advanced cancers. TCRdb's copy holds only in-frame clones and misses some; the assay was immunoSEQ multiplex PCR. This table holds more than 100,000 clones, 75% to 95% found once. Here the sequenced sample was CD4+ or CD8+ T cells sorted from blood, taken in a trial of the OX40 agonist ivuxolimab. Every receptor here comes from an adult with an advanced solid tumor such as melanoma, head and neck, liver or kidney cancer.

As to this clone: One end of the junction varies from germline; a read error may be responsible. This chain joins TRBV28 and TRBJ1-1; tentative D call: TRBD1 (6 bases). Germline V gene lookup returns CDR1 MDHEN and CDR2 SYDVKM. The CDR3 has 11 amino acids. The CDR3 spells CASSLGGAYRF. In DNA, the CDR3 is TGTGCCAGCAGTTTAGGGGGGGCCTACAGGTTT.

This chain links TRBV2 with TRBJ2-1; 13 nucleotides match TRBD2. The CDR3 loop spans 20 amino acids. CDR1 and CDR2 from the germline V gene are SNHLY and FYNNEI. The ends lost 6 bases at V and 3 bases at J; junction bases unmatched: 17. CDR3 in DNA: TGTGCCAGCAGACTCAATCCAGGACTAGCGGGAGAACTGAACTACAATGAGCAGTTCTTC. Encoded protein: CASRLNPGLAGELNYNEQFF.

This chain joins TRBV7-9 and TRBJ1-1, with D tentatively TRBD1 (5 bases). The CDR3 loop spans 12 amino acids. Germline CDR1 reads SEHNR; CDR2 reads FQNEAQ (reference sequence). The germline V and J ends were trimmed by 5 bases and 4 bases, with 8 bases remaining between them. CDR3 sequence reads: CASSPGGTEAFF. In DNA, the CDR3 is TGTGCCAGCAGCCCGGGGGGCACTGAAGCTTTCTTT.

The gene calls are TRBV11-2 and TRBJ2-7, with a possible D match to TRBD1 (5 bases). V dropped 0 bases and J dropped 2 bases, with 14 bases sitting between them. Germline V gene lookup returns CDR1 SGHAT and CDR2 FQNNGV. This CDR3 is 16 amino acids long. The CDR3: CASSLDLRTRTYEQYF. The CDR3 DNA follows: TGTGCCAGCAGCTTAGACCTAAGGACACGAACCTACGAGCAGTACTTC.

The V and J genes are TRBV28 and TRBJ1-5, with 10 bases aligning to TRBD1. Germline CDR1 MDHEN, CDR2 SYDVKM. This CDR3 is 16 amino acids long. J was trimmed by 5 bases and V by 6 bases; bases with no gene match: 10. The chain's CDR3 is CASSLTGTGAYQPQHF. CDR3 bases: TGTGCCAGCAGCCTCACCGGGACAGGGGCTTATCAGCCCCAGCATTTT.